Each of the 16 T cell receptor beta chains below was sequenced from the same sample in a study of T cell responses to AZD1222 COVID-19 vaccine. Only in-frame clones appear in the TCRdb table, and some are missing; sequencing was by immunoSEQ multiplex PCR. This sample has 140,000 to 150,000 clones, with about 81% found just once. The starting material was peripheral blood, obtained on day 0 of MenACWY control vaccination. The source is an adult in good health.

V and J are TRBV2 and TRBJ1-6; D may be TRBD1 (6 bases). The germline V gene encodes CDR1 SNHLY and CDR2 FYNNEI. This CDR3 has 16 amino acids. Trimming removed 4 bases from V and 10 bases from J, with 20 bases in between. In DNA form, the CDR3 reads TGTGCCAGCAGTGCACAGGGACGAGCCATATGGTCACCCCTCCACTTT. Its protein is CASSAQGRAIWSPLHF.

The V gene is TRBV2, the J gene TRBJ2-7; a weak D match, TRBD2 (6 bases). The germline V and J ends were trimmed by 6 bases and 7 bases, with 19 bases remaining between them. The CDR3 is made up of 14 amino acids. From germline, CDR1 is SNHLY and CDR2 FYNNEI. As DNA, the CDR3 is TGTGCCAGCAGGGTATCGACAGCCGCGGGGGAGCAGTACTTC. This translates into CASRVSTAAGEQYF.

This rearrangement joins TRBV25-1 to TRBJ1-2; no reliable D call. From germline, CDR1 is MGHDK and CDR2 SYGVNS. Trimming cost V 0 bases and J 3 bases, with 5 bases left between them. The length of the CDR3 is 13 residues. For the CDR3, the DNA is TGTGCCAGCAGTGAATACCCAGACTATGGCTACACCTTC. Its protein product is CASSEYPDYGYTF.

This clone was recorded once. This rearrangement joins TRBV5-1 to TRBJ2-7, with D unresolved. CDR1 and CDR2 (germline): SGHRS, YFSETQ. Trimming cost V 5 bases and J 3 bases, with 12 bases left between them. This CDR3 has 13 amino acids. The CDR3 is CASRPALGYEQYF. The CDR3 DNA sequence: TGCGCCAGCAGACCGGCCTTGGGCTACGAGCAGTACTTC.

The chain recombines TRBV7-3 with TRBJ1-2, with D possibly TRBD1 on 6 matching bases. Trimming took 5 bases from V and 8 from J, leaving 18 bases between them. The CDR3 length is 14 residues. The germline V gene encodes CDR1 SGHTA and CDR2 FQGTGA. The CDR3 DNA reads as TGTGCCAGCAGCCCGGGGGGCGAGTATTCAGGCTACACCTTC. It encodes CASSPGGEYSGYTF.

This rearrangement joins TRBV18 to TRBJ2-1, with 10 bases fitting TRBD2. The germline CDR1 and CDR2 sequences are KGHSH and LQKENI. Germline trimming cut 5 bases from V and 3 bases from J; bases unmatched to any gene: 4. The CDR3 covers 15 residues. The CDR3: CASSTQRGGYNEQFF. The CDR3 DNA reads TGTGCCAGCTCAACCCAGCGGGGGGGCTACAATGAGCAGTTCTTC.

DNA for the CDR3: TGTGCCAGCAGCCTCCGGACCCGAGAAAAACTGTTTTTT. Translating gives CASSLRTREKLFF. The V call is TRBV11-2, the J call TRBJ1-4; D gene uncertain. Per the germline V gene, CDR1 is SGHAT and CDR2 is FQNNGV. CDR3 size: 13 residues. Trimming took off 5 bases at V and 8 bases at J, with 12 bases between the two ends.

CDR3 sequence reads: CASSSGTGALSTEAFF. In DNA form, the CDR3 reads TGCGCCAGCAGTTCGGGGACTGGGGCTTTAAGCACTGAAGCTTTCTTT. The chain employs TRBV5-1 and TRBJ1-1; a possible D gene is TRBD1 (5 bases). V lost 5 bases and J lost 4, with 21 bases in between. The CDR3 has 16 residues. The germline V gene has CDR1 SGHRS and CDR2 YFSETQ.

V is TRBV18 and J is TRBJ2-5; no clear D. The CDR3 is made up of 16 amino acids. Germline CDR1 KGHSH, CDR2 LQKENI. Trimming left V 4 bases short and J 2 bases short, with 17 bases between. In nucleotides, the CDR3 is TGTGCCAGCTCACGTGATGTCAGGTCCATACAAGAGACCCAGTACTTC. Its protein product is CASSRDVRSIQETQYF.

The chain recombines TRBV6-2 or TRBV6-3 with TRBJ1-2; D may be TRBD1 (6 bases). The CDR3 consists of 14 residues. Looked up from germline, CDR1 is MNHEY and CDR2 is SVGEGT. V lost 0 bases and J lost 3, with 8 bases in between. The CDR3 sequence is CASSYSAGDYGYTF. The CDR3, as DNA: TGTGCCAGCAGTTACTCGGCAGGGGACTATGGCTACACCTTC.

The rearrangement links TRBV3-1 (or the pseudogene TRBV3-2) to TRBJ2-7; no firm D call. With 4 bases removed from V and 0 bases from J, the gap between germline ends came to 4 bases. Germline V gene data show CDR1 as LGHDT and CDR2 as YNNKEL (reference sequence). The length of the CDR3 is 12 residues. In DNA, the CDR3 is TGTGCCAGCAGCCCCGCCTCCTACGAGCAGTACTTC. This sequence encodes CASSPASYEQYF.

The rearrangement uses TRBV10-1 and TRBJ2-1; D gene unclear. The CDR3 totals 11 residues. The V end was cut by 3 bases, the J end by 6 bases, with 3 bases between. Germline-derived CDR1 and CDR2 are WNHNN and SYGVQD (reference sequence). The CDR3 DNA sequence: TGCGCCAGCAGTGATGCCAATGAGCAGTTCTTC. Translating it yields CASSDANEQFF.

The rearrangement uses TRBV27 and TRBJ2-5; a possible D gene is TRBD1 (5 bases). Germline assignment: CDR1 MNHEY and CDR2 SMNVEV (reference sequence). CDR3 length: 15 amino acids. V dropped 5 bases and J dropped 3 bases, with 16 bases sitting between them. The CDR3 spells CASSTSTGWKETQYF. For the CDR3, the DNA is TGTGCCAGCAGTACCTCCACAGGTTGGAAAGAGACCCAGTACTTC.

The V gene is TRBV11-2, the J gene TRBJ2-2; D gene unclear. Trimming cost V 0 bases and J 10 bases, with 12 bases left between them. Germline lookup yields CDR1 SGHAT and CDR2 FQNNGV. There are 14 residues in the CDR3. The CDR3: CASSLDSNPSELFF. DNA of the CDR3: TGTGCCAGCAGCTTAGATAGTAACCCATCGGAGCTGTTTTTT.

J is TRBJ1-2 and V is TRBV3-1 (or the pseudogene TRBV3-2); D is ambiguous. Germline V lookup: CDR1 LGHDT, CDR2 YNNKEL (reference sequence). Trimming removed 0 bases from V and 4 bases from J, with 6 bases in between. This CDR3 contains 13 residues. The DNA of the CDR3 is TGTGCCAGCAGCCAAGACAGTTCCTATGGCTACACCTTC. It translates to CASSQDSSYGYTF.

This rearrangement joins TRBV10-3 to TRBJ1-1; tentative D call: TRBD1 (5 bases). Germline V gene data show CDR1 as ENHRY and CDR2 as SYGVKD. V was cut by 2 bases and J by 5 bases, with 6 bases left in between. This CDR3 is built from 12 residues. The CDR3: CAISEGGTEAFF. For the CDR3, the DNA is TGTGCCATCAGTGAGGGGGGGACTGAAGCTTTCTTT.